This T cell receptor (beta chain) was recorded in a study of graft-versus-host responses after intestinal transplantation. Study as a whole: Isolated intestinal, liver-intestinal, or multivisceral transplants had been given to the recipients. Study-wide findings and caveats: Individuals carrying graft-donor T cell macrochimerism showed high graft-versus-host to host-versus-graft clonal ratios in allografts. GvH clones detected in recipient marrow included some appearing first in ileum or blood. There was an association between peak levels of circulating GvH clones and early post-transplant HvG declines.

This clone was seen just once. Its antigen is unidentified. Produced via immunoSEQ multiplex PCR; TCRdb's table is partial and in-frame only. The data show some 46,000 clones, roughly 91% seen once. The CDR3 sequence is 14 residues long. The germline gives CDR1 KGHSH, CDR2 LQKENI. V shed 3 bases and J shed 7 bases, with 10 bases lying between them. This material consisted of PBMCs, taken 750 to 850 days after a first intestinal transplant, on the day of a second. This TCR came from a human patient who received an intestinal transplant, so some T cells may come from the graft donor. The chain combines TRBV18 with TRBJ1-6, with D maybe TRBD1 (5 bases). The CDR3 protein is CASSPRDANSPLHF. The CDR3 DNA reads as TGTGCCAGCTCACCGCGGGACGCGAATTCACCCCTCCACTTT.